This T cell receptor (beta chain) is drawn from a study of identifying expanded T cells in peripheral blood. Study results and caveats: Two-week clone count variance significantly increased as total template count grew. Over two and four weeks, about 15 and 19 clones changed, versus 1.2 between replicates.

Remarks on this clone: Antigen unknown.

No infections or other immune events were documented during collection. Assay: immunoSEQ multiplex PCR; the TCRdb copy retains only in-frame clones and omits some. The data show some 99,000 clones, about 87% seen once. Trimming cost V 0 bases and J 8 bases, with 7 bases left between them. This CDR3 comprises 11 residues. Germline values: CDR1 DFQATT, CDR2 SNEGSKA (reference sequence). The sequencing sample was made of blood. The chain joins TRBV20-1 to TRBJ1-2; unclear D gene. This clonotype was sampled from a person aged 18 to 70 in good health. CDR3 residues: CSARDPWGYTF. CDR3 DNA: TGCAGTGCTAGAGATCCTTGGGGCTACACCTTC.